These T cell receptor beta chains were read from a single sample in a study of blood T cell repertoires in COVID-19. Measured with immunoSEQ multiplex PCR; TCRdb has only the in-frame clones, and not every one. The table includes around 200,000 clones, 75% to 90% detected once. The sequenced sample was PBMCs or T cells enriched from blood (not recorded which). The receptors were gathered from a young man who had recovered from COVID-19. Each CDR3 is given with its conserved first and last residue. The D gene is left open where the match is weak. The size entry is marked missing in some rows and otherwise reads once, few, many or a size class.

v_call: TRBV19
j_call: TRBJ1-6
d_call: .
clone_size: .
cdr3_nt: TGTGCCAGTAGTATACAGGGGAGTTCACCCCTCCACTTT
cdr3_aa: CASSIQGSSPLHF

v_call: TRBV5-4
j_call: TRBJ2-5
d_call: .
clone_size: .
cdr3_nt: TGTGCCAGCAGCTTTGTGGCGGGTTCTCAAGAGACCCAGTACTTC
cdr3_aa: CASSFVAGSQETQYF

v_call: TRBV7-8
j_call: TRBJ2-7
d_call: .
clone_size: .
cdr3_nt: TGTGCCAGCAGCGAGCCCCGACTAGTTTTCTACGAGCAGTACTTC
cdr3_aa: CASSEPRLVFYEQYF

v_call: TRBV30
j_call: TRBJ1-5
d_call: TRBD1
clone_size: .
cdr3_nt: TGTGCCTGGAGCGCCGGGACAGATAATCAGCCCCAGCATTTT
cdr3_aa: CAWSAGTDNQPQHF

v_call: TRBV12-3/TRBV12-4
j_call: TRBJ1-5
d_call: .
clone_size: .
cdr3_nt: TGTGCCAGCACCACAGGGCGGCAGCCCCAGCATTTT
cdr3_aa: CASTTGRQPQHF

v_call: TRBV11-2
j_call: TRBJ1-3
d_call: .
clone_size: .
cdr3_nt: TGTGCCAGCAGCCTATTTTTAGACACCATATATTTT
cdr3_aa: CASSLFLDTIYF

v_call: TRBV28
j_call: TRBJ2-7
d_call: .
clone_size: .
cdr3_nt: TGTGCCAGCAGCCGGCCATGGGGGGAGTACGAGCAGTACTTC
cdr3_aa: CASSRPWGEYEQYF

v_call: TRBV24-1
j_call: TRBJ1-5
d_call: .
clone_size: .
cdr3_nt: TGTGCCACCAGTCACGAGCGGCAGCCCCAGCATTTT
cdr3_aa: CATSHERQPQHF

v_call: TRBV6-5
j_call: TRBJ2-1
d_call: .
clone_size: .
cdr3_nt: TGTGCCAGCGGGAGGGGGTCCTACAATGAGCAGTTCTTC
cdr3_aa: CASGRGSYNEQFF

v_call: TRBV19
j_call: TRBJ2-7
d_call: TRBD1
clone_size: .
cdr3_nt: TGTGCCAGTAGCAATTCCGGGACAGGCCTCTACGAGCAGTACTTC
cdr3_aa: CASSNSGTGLYEQYF

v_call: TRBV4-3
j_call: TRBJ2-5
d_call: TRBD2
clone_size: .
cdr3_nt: TGCGCCAGCAGCCAAGTAGCGGGAGCCTCACAAGAGACCCAGTACTTC
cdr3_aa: CASSQVAGASQETQYF

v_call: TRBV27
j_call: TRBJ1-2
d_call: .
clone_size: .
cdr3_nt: TGTGCCAGCAGTCCGACCGGGGGGGGTCAGGTATACTATGGCTACACCTTC
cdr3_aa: CASSPTGGGQVYYGYTF

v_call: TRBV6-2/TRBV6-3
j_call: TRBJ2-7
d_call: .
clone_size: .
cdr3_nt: TGTGCCAGCAGTTATGAGGGATCGAGCTCCTACGAGCAGTACTTC
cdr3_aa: CASSYEGSSSYEQYF

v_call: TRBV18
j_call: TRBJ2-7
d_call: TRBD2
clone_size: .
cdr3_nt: TGTGCCAGCTCACCGGAACTAGCGGGGGTTGGAGAGCAGTACTTC
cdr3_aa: CASSPELAGVGEQYF

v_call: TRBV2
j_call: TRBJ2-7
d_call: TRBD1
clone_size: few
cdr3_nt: TGTGCCAGCAGCCCTAACGCAGGGGACAGGGCCTACGAGCAGTACTTC
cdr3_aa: CASSPNAGDRAYEQYF

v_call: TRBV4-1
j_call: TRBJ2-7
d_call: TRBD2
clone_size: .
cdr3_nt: TGCGCCAGCAGCCAAGGACTAGCGGGAGGCTCCTACGAGCAGTACTTC
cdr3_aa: CASSQGLAGGSYEQYF

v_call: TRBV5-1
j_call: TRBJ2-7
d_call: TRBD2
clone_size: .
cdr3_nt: TGCGCCAGCAGGGGGGGGGACGAGCAGTACTTC
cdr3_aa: CASRGGDEQYF

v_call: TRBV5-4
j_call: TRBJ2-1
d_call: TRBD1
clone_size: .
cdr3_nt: TGTGCCAGCAGCTTGGCACAGGGGACCTACAATGAGCAGTTCTTC
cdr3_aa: CASSLAQGTYNEQFF

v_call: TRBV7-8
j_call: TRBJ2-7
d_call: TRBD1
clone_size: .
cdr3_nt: TGTGCCAGCAGCTTTGTCGGGACAGCTTACGAGCAGTACTTC
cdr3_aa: CASSFVGTAYEQYF

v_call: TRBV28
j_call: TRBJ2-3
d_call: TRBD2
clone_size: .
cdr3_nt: TGTGCCAGCAGTTTTAATATGGCGGGAGGCGTAGATACGCAGTATTTT
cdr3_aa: CASSFNMAGGVDTQYF

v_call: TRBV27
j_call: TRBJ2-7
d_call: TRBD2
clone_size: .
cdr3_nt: TGTGCCAGCAGTACCCTCCCGGGACTAGCCACGGAGCAGTACTTC
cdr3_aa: CASSTLPGLATEQYF

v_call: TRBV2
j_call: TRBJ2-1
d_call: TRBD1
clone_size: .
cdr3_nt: TGTGCCAGCAGTGAAGCGCTTATGGGGCAGGGGGCTAACTATGAGCAGTTCTTC
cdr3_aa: CASSEALMGQGANYEQFF

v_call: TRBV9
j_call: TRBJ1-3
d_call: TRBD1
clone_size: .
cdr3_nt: TGTGCCAGCAGCGTAGGGGGACAGGCTGGCTCTGGAAACACCATATATTTT
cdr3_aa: CASSVGGQAGSGNTIYF

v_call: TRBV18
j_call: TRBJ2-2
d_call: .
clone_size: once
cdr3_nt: TGTGCCAGCTCACCGTCACTAGGGTCAGGCACCGGGGAGCTGTTTTTT
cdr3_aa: CASSPSLGSGTGELFF

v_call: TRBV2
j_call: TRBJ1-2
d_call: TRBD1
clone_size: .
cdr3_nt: TGTGCCAGCACTTTGGCGGGGACAGGCTATGGCTACACCTTC
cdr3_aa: CASTLAGTGYGYTF